A selection of T cell receptor beta chains follows, all from one sample in a study of Ad26.COV2.S vaccination and SARS-CoV-2 variants. Data came from immunoSEQ multiplex PCR; TCRdb stores just in-frame clones and leaves some out. The sample records around 300,000 clones, about 87% being singletons. Specimen: peripheral blood, collected in a trial of Ad26.COV2.S vaccine versus placebo. The receptors were gathered from a person aged 18-60 years who received the Ad26.COV2.S COVID-19 vaccine or a placebo. Each CDR3 is given with its conserved first and last residue. Fields, in order: J gene, V gene, D gene, clone size, CDR3 protein, CDR3 DNA. D genes are given only for firm matches. The size entry is marked missing in some rows and otherwise reads once, few, many or a size class.

>TRBJ2-7|TRBV28|TRBD1|NA
CASSPGKGASEQYF
TGTGCCAGCAGCCCCGGTAAGGGGGCGTCCGAGCAGTACTTC
>TRBJ2-1|TRBV28|NA|NA
CASSSEVSSYNEQFF
TGTGCCAGCAGTTCGGAAGTTAGCTCCTACAATGAGCAGTTCTTC
>TRBJ2-1|TRBV19|NA|NA
CASSIGVGIAGSEQFF
TGTGCCAGTAGTATAGGAGTGGGGATAGCAGGAAGTGAGCAGTTCTTC
>TRBJ1-1|TRBV27|NA|once
CASSSMGATNTEAFF
TGTGCCAGCAGTTCAATGGGGGCTACGAACACTGAAGCTTTCTTT
>TRBJ2-7|TRBV3-1/TRBV3-2|TRBD1|NA
CASSQVGTVPSYEQYF
TGTGCCAGCAGCCAGGTCGGGACAGTACCTTCCTACGAGCAGTACTTC
>TRBJ2-2|TRBV28|NA|few
CASSLIITGNTGELFF
TGTGCCAGCAGTTTAATTATAACGGGGAACACCGGGGAGCTGTTTTTT
>TRBJ1-1|TRBV30|NA|NA
CAWEGFTEAFF
TGTGCCTGGGAGGGGTTCACTGAAGCTTTCTTT
>TRBJ2-3|TRBV5-4|NA|NA
CASSWTDSTDTQYF
TGTGCCAGCAGCTGGACAGACAGCACAGATACGCAGTATTTT
>TRBJ1-1|TRBV4-1|NA|NA
CASSQTGTKNTEAFF
TGCGCCAGCAGCCAAACCGGGACAAAGAACACTGAAGCTTTCTTT
>TRBJ1-5|TRBV10-3|NA|NA
CAISVEDSNQPQHF
TGTGCCATCAGTGTTGAGGATAGCAATCAGCCCCAGCATTTT
>TRBJ1-1|TRBV6-5|NA|NA
CASSRGLLNTEAFF
TGTGCCAGCAGCCGAGGACTGCTGAACACTGAAGCTTTCTTT
>TRBJ2-2|TRBV10-3|NA|NA
CAIPGSANTGELFF
TGTGCCATCCCTGGCAGTGCGAACACCGGGGAGCTGTTTTTT
>TRBJ1-6|TRBV28|NA|NA
CASSYPTLSSYNSPLHF
TGTGCCAGCAGTTACCCGACTCTGAGCTCCTATAATTCACCCCTCCACTTT
>TRBJ1-2|TRBV27|NA|NA
CASSLRVGYGYTF
TGTGCCAGCAGTTTAAGGGTCGGGTATGGCTACACCTTC
>TRBJ2-7|TRBV3-1/TRBV3-2|NA|NA
CASSQDQGYYEQYF
TGTGCCAGCAGCCAAGATCAAGGATACTACGAGCAGTACTTC
>TRBJ2-7|TRBV4-1|TRBD1|few
CASSPRTGGNYEQYF
TGCGCCAGCAGCCCCCGGACAGGGGGGAATTACGAGCAGTACTTC
>TRBJ1-1|TRBV4-3|NA|NA
CASSQDWGASQAFF
TGCGCCAGCAGCCAAGATTGGGGGGCGTCCCAAGCTTTCTTT
>TRBJ1-3|TRBV4-1|TRBD1|NA
CASSQDLPPGQRNTIYF
TGCGCCAGCAGCCAAGATTTGCCCCCGGGACAGCGAAACACCATATATTTT
>TRBJ1-1|TRBV6-2/TRBV6-3|TRBD1|NA
CASSYGGTGAGTEAFF
TGTGCCAGCAGTTACGGAGGGACAGGGGCCGGCACTGAAGCTTTCTTT
>TRBJ1-5|TRBV7-9|NA|NA
CASSYAGETGQPQHF
TGTGCCAGCAGCTACGCCGGGGAAACGGGACAGCCCCAGCATTTT
>TRBJ1-1|TRBV29-1|TRBD1|NA
CSVTGGSDTEAFF
TGCAGCGTGACAGGGGGCTCTGATACTGAAGCTTTCTTT
>TRBJ1-2|TRBV3-1/TRBV3-2|TRBD1|NA
CASSQEALQGASNYGYTF
TGTGCCAGCAGCCAAGAGGCCCTGCAGGGGGCTTCTAACTATGGCTACACCTTC
>TRBJ2-7|TRBV3-1/TRBV3-2|NA|once
CASSQVTTYEQYF
TGTGCCAGCAGCCAGGTGACAACCTACGAGCAGTACTTC